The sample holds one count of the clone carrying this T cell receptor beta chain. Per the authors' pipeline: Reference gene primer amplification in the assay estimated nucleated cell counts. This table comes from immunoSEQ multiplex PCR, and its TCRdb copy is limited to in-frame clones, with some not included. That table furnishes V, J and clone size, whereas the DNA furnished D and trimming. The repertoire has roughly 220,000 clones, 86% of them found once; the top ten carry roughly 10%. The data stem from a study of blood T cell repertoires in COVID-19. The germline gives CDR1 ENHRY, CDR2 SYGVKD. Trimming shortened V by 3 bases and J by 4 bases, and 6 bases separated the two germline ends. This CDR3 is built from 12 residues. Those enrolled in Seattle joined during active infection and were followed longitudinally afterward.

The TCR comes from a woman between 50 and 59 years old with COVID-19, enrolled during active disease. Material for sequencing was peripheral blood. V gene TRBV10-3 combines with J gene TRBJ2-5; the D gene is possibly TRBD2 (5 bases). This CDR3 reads CAISDEGETQYF. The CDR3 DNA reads TGTGCCATCAGTGATGAGGGAGAGACCCAGTACTTC.